These T cell receptor beta chains were read from a single sample in a study of technical replicates of blood from several donors. Sequencing was performed with immunoSEQ multiplex PCR; in TCRdb, only in-frame clones are kept and a portion is missing. The sample lists around 62,000 clones; 95% to 98% were seen once. The sequenced material came from T cells isolated from PBMCs. These receptor sequences come from a human donor in good health. Each CDR3 is given with its conserved first and last residue. The order of the fields is J gene, clone size, V gene, D gene, CDR3 DNA, CDR3 protein. D genes are given only for firm matches. Expanded clones are given a class, and other clones once, few, many or no size at all.

j_call: TRBJ1-1; clone_size: .; v_call: TRBV2; d_call: .; cdr3_nt: TGTGCCAGCAGTGAAGCCGGGAGCACTGAAGCTTTCTTT; cdr3_aa: CASSEAGSTEAFF
j_call: TRBJ1-4; clone_size: .; v_call: TRBV29-1; d_call: .; cdr3_nt: TGCAGCGTTGCACACGGGGGTGATGAAAAACTGTTTTTT; cdr3_aa: CSVAHGGDEKLFF
j_call: TRBJ1-5; clone_size: .; v_call: TRBV5-1; d_call: .; cdr3_nt: TGCGCCAGCAGCCTGACGGGGGAGAGCAATCAGCCCCAGCATTTT; cdr3_aa: CASSLTGESNQPQHF
j_call: TRBJ2-7; clone_size: .; v_call: TRBV27; d_call: TRBD2; cdr3_nt: TGTGCCAGCAGTTTGTGGGCTAGCGGCTCCTACGAGCAGTACTTC; cdr3_aa: CASSLWASGSYEQYF
j_call: TRBJ2-3; clone_size: .; v_call: TRBV6-5; d_call: .; cdr3_nt: TGTGCCAGCAGGATAGCGGATACGCAGTATTTT; cdr3_aa: CASRIADTQYF
j_call: TRBJ2-3; clone_size: .; v_call: TRBV20-1; d_call: .; cdr3_nt: TGCAGTGCTAACAAGAATACGCAGTATTTT; cdr3_aa: CSANKNTQYF
j_call: TRBJ2-1; clone_size: once; v_call: TRBV7-9; d_call: TRBD2; cdr3_nt: TGTGCCAGCAGCTTGACTAGCGGGGGTAATGAGCAGTTCTTC; cdr3_aa: CASSLTSGGNEQFF
j_call: TRBJ2-4; clone_size: .; v_call: TRBV7-9; d_call: .; cdr3_nt: TGTGCCAGCAGCTTTTTTCAACCTCACAGCATAGCCAAAAACATTCAGTACTTC; cdr3_aa: CASSFFQPHSIAKNIQYF
j_call: TRBJ1-2; clone_size: .; v_call: TRBV6-5; d_call: TRBD1; cdr3_nt: TGTGCCACTCAGGGGGGACAGGGGAACTATGGCTACACCTTC; cdr3_aa: CATQGGQGNYGYTF
j_call: TRBJ1-2; clone_size: .; v_call: TRBV30; d_call: .; cdr3_nt: TGTGCCTGGACGACAGGTTATGGCTACACCTTC; cdr3_aa: CAWTTGYGYTF
j_call: TRBJ1-2; clone_size: .; v_call: TRBV29-1; d_call: .; cdr3_nt: TGCAGCGTTGAGATGCTAGGCAGACCTAACTATGGCTACACCTTC; cdr3_aa: CSVEMLGRPNYGYTF
j_call: TRBJ2-3; clone_size: .; v_call: TRBV20-1; d_call: .; cdr3_nt: TGCAGTGCTCTGGGACTTGATACGCAGTATTTT; cdr3_aa: CSALGLDTQYF
j_call: TRBJ2-7; clone_size: few; v_call: TRBV5-1; d_call: TRBD2; cdr3_nt: TGCGCCAGCAGCACTAGCGGGAGGAGTACAAACGAGCAGTACTTC; cdr3_aa: CASSTSGRSTNEQYF
j_call: TRBJ2-7; clone_size: .; v_call: TRBV15; d_call: .; cdr3_nt: TGTGCCACCAGCAGAGAGTTGGCTAGCGAGCAGTACTTC; cdr3_aa: CATSRELASEQYF
j_call: TRBJ1-1; clone_size: .; v_call: TRBV5-3; d_call: .; cdr3_nt: TGTGCCAGAAGCGTCGACAGTAACACTGAAGCTTTCTTT; cdr3_aa: CARSVDSNTEAFF
j_call: TRBJ2-7; clone_size: .; v_call: TRBV5-8; d_call: .; cdr3_nt: TGTGCCAGCAGGGCTGAGGGTGTTACCTACGAGCAGTACTTC; cdr3_aa: CASRAEGVTYEQYF
j_call: TRBJ2-7; clone_size: .; v_call: TRBV4-1; d_call: .; cdr3_nt: TGCGCCAGCAGCCAAGGGGCCCAGCAACCCTACGAGCAGTACTTC; cdr3_aa: CASSQGAQQPYEQYF
j_call: TRBJ1-5; clone_size: once; v_call: TRBV19; d_call: .; cdr3_nt: TGTGCCAGTAGTATGAGCGCGACAGACAATCAGCCCCAGCATTTT; cdr3_aa: CASSMSATDNQPQHF
j_call: TRBJ2-7; clone_size: .; v_call: TRBV30; d_call: TRBD1; cdr3_nt: TGTGCCTGGAGTCCGGGACAGACCTACGAGCAGTACTTC; cdr3_aa: CAWSPGQTYEQYF
j_call: TRBJ1-2; clone_size: .; v_call: TRBV5-4; d_call: TRBD1; cdr3_nt: TGTGCCAGCAGCTTGCCGGGACAGGCTCCCGCTTATGGCTACACCTTC; cdr3_aa: CASSLPGQAPAYGYTF
j_call: TRBJ2-1; clone_size: .; v_call: TRBV9; d_call: TRBD2; cdr3_nt: TGTGCCAGCAGCGAGAGGGGGGGACTAGCGGACAATGAGCAGTTCTTC; cdr3_aa: CASSERGGLADNEQFF
j_call: TRBJ1-1; clone_size: .; v_call: TRBV5-1; d_call: .; cdr3_nt: TGCGCCAGCACCCCGGGGTTGGCGAACACTGAAGCTTTCTTT; cdr3_aa: CASTPGLANTEAFF
j_call: TRBJ2-7; clone_size: .; v_call: TRBV19; d_call: TRBD2; cdr3_nt: TGTGCCAGTAGTATCGGACTAGCGGGAAGGAACGAGCAGTACTTC; cdr3_aa: CASSIGLAGRNEQYF
j_call: TRBJ2-5; clone_size: .; v_call: TRBV10-3; d_call: .; cdr3_nt: TGTGCCATCAGTCCTGCAGGCGCCCAAGAGACCCAGTACTTC; cdr3_aa: CAISPAGAQETQYF
j_call: TRBJ2-7; clone_size: once; v_call: TRBV2; d_call: .; cdr3_nt: TGTGCCAGCAGTGATGGCGGGCCCTACGAGCAGTACTTC; cdr3_aa: CASSDGGPYEQYF
j_call: TRBJ2-5; clone_size: .; v_call: TRBV30; d_call: .; cdr3_nt: TGTGCCTGGAGTGCCGGGGTGCTCCAAGAGACCCAGTACTTC; cdr3_aa: CAWSAGVLQETQYF
j_call: TRBJ1-1; clone_size: .; v_call: TRBV7-9; d_call: TRBD1; cdr3_nt: TGTGCCAGCAGCTTATTTTCCGGGACAGGGGTTACTGAAGCTTTCTTT; cdr3_aa: CASSLFSGTGVTEAFF
j_call: TRBJ2-7; clone_size: .; v_call: TRBV4-3; d_call: .; cdr3_nt: TGCGCCAGCAGCCGAGAGTCATGGAGTTCTTACGAGCAGTACTTC; cdr3_aa: CASSRESWSSYEQYF
j_call: TRBJ2-7; clone_size: .; v_call: TRBV5-1; d_call: .; cdr3_nt: TGCGCCAGCAGCCTTAGACAGTACGAGCAGTACTTC; cdr3_aa: CASSLRQYEQYF
j_call: TRBJ1-5; clone_size: .; v_call: TRBV5-3; d_call: .; cdr3_nt: TGTGCCAGAAGCTACCGTATAGGGGCCGCATGCCAGCCCCAGCATTTT; cdr3_aa: CARSYRIGAACQPQHF
j_call: TRBJ2-5; clone_size: .; v_call: TRBV13; d_call: TRBD1; cdr3_nt: TGTGCCAGCAGCTTAGCCGGACAGGGGGCCTGGGAGACCCAGTACTTC; cdr3_aa: CASSLAGQGAWETQYF
j_call: TRBJ1-5; clone_size: .; v_call: TRBV7-2; d_call: .; cdr3_nt: TGTGCCAGTTCAGGGGATGGCAATCAGCCCCAGCATTTT; cdr3_aa: CASSGDGNQPQHF
j_call: TRBJ1-4; clone_size: few; v_call: TRBV15; d_call: .; cdr3_nt: TGTGCCACCAGAGATAGTACAGGGTTCTACCTTGAAAAACTGTTTTTT; cdr3_aa: CATRDSTGFYLEKLFF
j_call: TRBJ1-4; clone_size: .; v_call: TRBV5-4; d_call: TRBD1; cdr3_nt: TGTGCCAGCAGCTTGGAAACCGGGACAGCCCAAAAACTGTTTTTT; cdr3_aa: CASSLETGTAQKLFF
j_call: TRBJ2-1; clone_size: .; v_call: TRBV11-3; d_call: .; cdr3_nt: TGTGCCAGCAGCTTAGGGCTAGCGAGATTCAATGAGCAGTTCTTC; cdr3_aa: CASSLGLARFNEQFF
j_call: TRBJ1-5; clone_size: once; v_call: TRBV29-1; d_call: TRBD1; cdr3_nt: TGCAGCGTAACAGGGGGCGATCAGCCCCAGCATTTT; cdr3_aa: CSVTGGDQPQHF
j_call: TRBJ1-1; clone_size: .; v_call: TRBV10-3; d_call: .; cdr3_nt: TGTGCCATCAGTGCGACAGCAAAGAACACTGAAGCTTTCTTT; cdr3_aa: CAISATAKNTEAFF
j_call: TRBJ1-1; clone_size: few; v_call: TRBV28; d_call: .; cdr3_nt: TGTGCCAGCAGCCTTGTTGGTCAGGCTTTCTTT; cdr3_aa: CASSLVGQAFF
j_call: TRBJ2-2; clone_size: .; v_call: TRBV10-1; d_call: TRBD2; cdr3_nt: TGCGCCAACCACCCCCTCCTAGCGGGGGAGACCGGGGAGCTGTTTTTT; cdr3_aa: CANHPLLAGETGELFF
j_call: TRBJ2-2; clone_size: .; v_call: TRBV28; d_call: .; cdr3_nt: TGTGCCAGCAGTTTAAGCCCACTAGGCGGGGAGCTGTTTTTT; cdr3_aa: CASSLSPLGGELFF
j_call: TRBJ2-5; clone_size: .; v_call: TRBV28; d_call: .; cdr3_nt: TGTGCCAGCAGTTACCTTGTAGCTTTACACGAGACCCAGTACTTC; cdr3_aa: CASSYLVALHETQYF